This T cell receptor (beta chain) came from a study of CD8+CD57+ T cells in acquired aplastic anemia. The TCR beta profiling, which covered VDJ combination and CDR3 sequence, was carried out using genomic DNA as the template. TCRdb used MiXCR to reprocess the reads, holding one entry per CDR3 protein. The sample lists 150,000 or so distinct CDR3 sequences; 40% to 60% were seen once. There are a few counts of this clonotype. The antigen remains unidentified. Study-level findings and limits: In CD8+ cells, Simpson's diversity showed no significant difference between patients and controls.

The germline V and J ends were trimmed by 2 bases and 6 bases, with 13 bases remaining between them. The CDR3 length is 15 residues. Germline CDR1 is MNHEY and CDR2 is SVGAGI. CD8+CD57+ cell expansion had been shown by flow cytometry in patients chosen for sequencing. The clonotype comes from a human donor with aplastic anemia. Input material: sorted CD4+, CD8+, or CD8+CD57+ T cells (not recorded which) from PBMCs. V usage is TRBV6-5 and J usage is TRBJ2-2; D not certain. The CDR3 loop reads CASSYGEQLAGELFF. In DNA form, the CDR3 reads TGTGCCAGCAGTTACGGGGAACAGTTGGCCGGGGAGCTGTTTTTT.